This T cell receptor (beta chain) is drawn from a study of PD-1 blockade in mismatch repair-deficient tumors. Study results and limitations: Tumor-resident clones, often absent from pretreatment blood, expanded after pembrolizumab and then contracted.

Trimming took off 6 bases at V and 10 bases at J, with 13 bases between the two ends. The CDR3 contains 12 residues. Germline CDR1 and CDR2: SNHLY and FYNNEI. TCRdb's copy holds only in-frame clones and misses some; the assay was immunoSEQ multiplex PCR. The sample contains approximately 38,000 clones, approximately 84% of which appear only once. With respect to this clone: Its target is unknown.

Sequencing used peripheral blood, obtained approximately 1.5 years after starting pembrolizumab. The rearrangement links TRBV2 to TRBJ2-4, with D maybe TRBD1 (5 bases). This receptor was identified in an adult with mismatch repair-deficient cancer. The CDR3 sequence: CASSDPREIQYF. The CDR3 DNA reads as TGTGCCAGCAGCGACCCCAGGGAAATTCAGTACTTC. Using reference TRBV2 and TRBJ2-4 for the parts outside the CDR3, the full variable domain is EPEVTQTPSHQVTQMGQEVILRCVPISNHLYFYWYRQILGQKVEFLVSFYNNEISEKSEIFDDQFSVERPDGSNFTLKIRSTKLEDSAMYFCASSDPREIQYFGAGTRLSVL.